This is a list of T cell receptor beta chains from one sample in a study of blood T cell repertoires in COVID-19. Assay used: immunoSEQ multiplex PCR; TCRdb lists only in-frame clones, some missing. Here the sample spans hundreds of thousands of clones, around 87% being singletons. The sample taken for sequencing was peripheral blood. The receptors here all came from an older woman with COVID-19, enrolled during active disease. The CDR3 runs from the conserved cysteine through the conserved F or W. A D gene is named only where the DNA matches it firmly. Size values are once, few and many counts, or a class for expanded clones, and some rows have none.

cdr3_aa cdr3_nt j_call v_call clone_size d_call
CASSRETQSGWDRGRQYF TGTGCCAGCAGTCGAGAGACACAATCCGGATGGGACAGGGGGAGGCAGTACTTC TRBJ2-7 TRBV6-6 once TRBD1
CSVRDSSGNTIYF TGCAGCGTCCGGGACAGTTCTGGAAACACCATATATTTT TRBJ1-3 TRBV29-1 once TRBD1
CASSILGQREQYF TGTGCCAGTAGTATACTGGGACAGCGGGAGCAGTACTTC TRBJ2-7 TRBV19 once TRBD1
CASSLISGTTEAFF TGTGCCAGCAGCTTAATTTCCGGGACTACTGAAGCTTTCTTT TRBJ1-1 TRBV7-3 - -
CASSVDFSTEAFF TGTGCCAGCAGCGTAGATTTTTCCACTGAAGCTTTCTTT TRBJ1-1 TRBV7-3 - -
CASSPRQGGGNTIYF TGCGCCAGCAGCCCCCGACAGGGTGGTGGAAACACCATATATTTT TRBJ1-3 TRBV5-1 - TRBD1
CASSSLSGTRSYGYTF TGTGCCAGCAGTTCCCTATCAGGCACACGGTCCTATGGCTACACCTTC TRBJ1-2 TRBV27 - -
CASSRGTYNTDTQYF TGTGCCAGCAGCCGGGGGACTTACAACACAGATACGCAGTATTTT TRBJ2-3 TRBV3-1/TRBV3-2 - -
CASSLELRGKLFF TGCGCCAGCAGCCTTGAACTCAGGGGGAAACTGTTTTTT TRBJ1-4 TRBV4-1 - TRBD1
CASKNQGHEAFF TGTGCCAGCAAAAATCAGGGGCATGAAGCTTTCTTT TRBJ1-1 TRBV6-5 - -
CASSLSPNGGYEQYF TGTGCCAGCAGCTTGTCCCCTAATGGGGGGTACGAGCAGTACTTC TRBJ2-7 TRBV5-6 - -
CARRQGGNLNQPQHF TGTGCCAGAAGGCAGGGAGGGAACCTCAATCAGCCCCAGCATTTT TRBJ1-5 TRBV25-1 once -
CASTLSGRPEAFF TGTGCCAGCACCTTGAGCGGCAGACCTGAAGCTTTCTTT TRBJ1-1 TRBV6-5 - -
CASSERTGGTDTQYF TGCGCCAGCAGTGAGAGGACAGGGGGTACAGATACGCAGTATTTT TRBJ2-3 TRBV10-1 - TRBD1
CASSLVIQRGTDTQYF TGTGCCAGCAGCTTAGTGATCCAGCGGGGTACAGATACGCAGTATTTT TRBJ2-3 TRBV7-9 - TRBD2
CASRQGAGYGYTF TGTGCCAGCAGACAGGGGGCAGGCTATGGCTACACCTTC TRBJ1-2 TRBV6-5 - TRBD1